The T cell receptor beta chain under discussion was sequenced for a study of blood T cell repertoires in COVID-19. Trimming removed 6 bases from V and 10 bases from J, with 13 bases in between. The CDR3 runs to 13 residues. Looked up from germline, CDR1 is MNHEY and CDR2 is SMNVEV (reference sequence). Sequencing used immunoSEQ multiplex PCR; TCRdb keeps in-frame clones, though not all of them. The data contain some 340,000 clones, 90% of them singletons. The chain recombines TRBV27 with TRBJ1-6; TRBD1 might be the D (6 bases). The TCR sequence derives from a woman aged 25 to 39 who had been exposed to COVID-19. The specimen was PBMCs or T cells enriched from blood (not recorded which). This CDR3 reads CASSPRTDSPLHF. The CDR3 nucleotides are TGTGCCAGCAGCCCTAGGACAGACTCACCCCTCCACTTT.